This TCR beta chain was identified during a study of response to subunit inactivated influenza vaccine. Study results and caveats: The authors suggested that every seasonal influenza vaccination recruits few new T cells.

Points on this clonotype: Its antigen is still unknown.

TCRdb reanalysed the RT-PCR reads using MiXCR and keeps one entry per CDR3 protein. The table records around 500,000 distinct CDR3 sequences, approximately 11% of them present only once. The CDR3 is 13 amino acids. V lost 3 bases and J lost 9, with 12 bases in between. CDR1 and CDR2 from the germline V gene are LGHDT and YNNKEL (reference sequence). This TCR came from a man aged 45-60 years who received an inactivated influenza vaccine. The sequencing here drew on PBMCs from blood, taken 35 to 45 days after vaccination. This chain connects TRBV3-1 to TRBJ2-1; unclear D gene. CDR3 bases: TGTGCCAGCAGCCACCCGCCCAGGTTTGAGCAGTTCTTC. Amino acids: CASSHPPRFEQFF.